These T cell receptor beta chains were read from a single sample in a study of post-analysis software for immune sequencing data. TCRdb reanalysed the PCR reads using MiXCR and keeps one entry per CDR3 protein. The table shows 750,000 to 900,000 distinct CDR3 sequences, with under 60% occurring only once. Sequences were obtained from blood. The source is a girl aged 5-17 years with multiple sclerosis. The CDR3 runs from the conserved cysteine through the conserved F or W. Each record gives: J gene, D gene, clone size, V gene, CDR3 protein, CDR3 DNA. A D gene is named only where the DNA matches it firmly. Size is stated for part of the rows, as once, few or many counts, or as a class when the clone is expanded.

TRBJ2-1	TRBD1	NA	TRBV29-1	CSVAGTELLSVDEQFF	TGCAGCGTTGCCGGGACAGAGCTACTTTCCGTCGATGAGCAGTTCTTC
TRBJ1-1	NA	NA	TRBV20-1	CSASTLGRATEAFF	TGCAGTGCTAGTACGCTAGGACGGGCCACTGAAGCTTTCTTT
TRBJ2-7	TRBD2	NA	TRBV5-1	CASSLGLAGGFSSYEQYF	TGCGCCAGCAGCTTGGGACTAGCGGGAGGCTTTTCCTCCTACGAGCAGTACTTC
TRBJ2-3	NA	NA	TRBV12-3/TRBV12-4	CASRQGLGTDTQYF	TGTGCCAGCAGACAGGGTCTTGGCACAGATACGCAGTATTTT
TRBJ2-3	NA	NA	TRBV25-1	CASNPWGGADTQYF	TGTGCCAGCAACCCTTGGGGGGGCGCAGATACGCAGTATTTT
TRBJ2-7	NA	NA	TRBV24-1	CATSQGAGDEQYF	TGTGCCACCAGTCAAGGGGCAGGAGACGAGCAGTACTTC
TRBJ2-7	NA	NA	TRBV7-9	CASSGTHGSYEQYF	TGTGCCAGCAGCGGGACCCATGGATCCTACGAGCAGTACTTC
TRBJ2-5	NA	few	TRBV6-8	CASSSYREDGDQETQYF	TGTGCCAGCAGTTCCTACCGCGAGGACGGCGACCAAGAGACCCAGTACTTC
TRBJ2-1	TRBD2	NA	TRBV12-3/TRBV12-4	CASSLAAALAGHNNEQFF	TGTGCCAGCAGTTTAGCCGCGGCGTTAGCGGGCCACAACAATGAGCAGTTCTTC
TRBJ2-3	NA	NA	TRBV7-2	CASSLATAKNTQYF	TGTGCCAGCAGCTTAGCCACAGCCAAAAATACGCAGTATTTT
TRBJ2-5	NA	NA	TRBV3-1	CASSQLVGQETQYF	TGTGCCAGCAGCCAATTGGTAGGACAAGAGACCCAGTACTTC
TRBJ2-7	NA	NA	TRBV10-3	CAISAGGNYEQYF	TGTGCCATCAGCGCAGGGGGGAACTACGAGCAGTACTTC
TRBJ2-1	TRBD2	NA	TRBV9	CASSPGTSISNEQFF	TGTGCCAGCAGCCCCGGGACTAGCATCTCCAACGAGCAGTTCTTC
TRBJ2-5	TRBD2	few	TRBV18	CASSLRLAGEIPLWETQYF	TGTGCCAGCTCACTCCGACTAGCGGGAGAGATCCCTCTGTGGGAGACCCAGTACTTC
TRBJ2-1	TRBD2	NA	TRBV7-9	CASSLGTSGSRDEQFF	TGTGCCAGCAGCTTGGGGACTAGCGGGAGTAGGGATGAGCAGTTCTTC
TRBJ2-7	NA	NA	TRBV7-2	CASSLGWRSYEQYF	TGTGCCAGCAGCTTAGGGTGGAGGTCCTACGAGCAGTACTTC
TRBJ2-7	TRBD1	NA	TRBV28	CASSVGQGPYEQYF	TGTGCCAGCAGTGTGGGACAGGGACCCTACGAGCAGTACTTC
TRBJ1-2	NA	NA	TRBV20-1	CSARVSWGTLYGYTF	TGCAGTGCTAGAGTTTCCTGGGGGACACTCTATGGCTACACCTTC
TRBJ2-1	NA	NA	TRBV12-1	CASSFGTALGLLQFF	TGTGCCAGCAGCTTTGGGACCGCGCTCGGACTCCTGCAGTTCTTC
TRBJ2-7	NA	NA	TRBV27	CASSILSRDGYEQYF	TGTGCCAGCAGTATCCTCTCGAGGGACGGTTACGAGCAGTACTTC
TRBJ2-7	NA	NA	TRBV3-1	CASSQDLALQGRQYF	TGTGCCAGCAGCCAAGACTTGGCCCTACAAGGCCGGCAGTACTTC
TRBJ2-5	NA	NA	TRBV12-3/TRBV12-4	CASGTDRIGQYF	TGTGCCAGCGGTACCGACAGGATTGGGCAGTACTTC